This TCR beta chain is from a study of PD-1 blockade in classical Hodgkin lymphoma (dated by TCRdb to the early 2020s). With respect to the entire study: Nivolumab dosing was 3 mg/kg intravenously every 2 weeks, continuing until either disease progression or unacceptable toxicity. To define a peripheral blood immune signature of response to PD-1 blockade in classical Hodgkin lymphoma, the study combined TCR beta sequencing with CyTOF. Study-wide findings and limitations: CD4+ but not CD8+ TCR diversity rose significantly by C4D1 (p=0.0027 vs p=0.16), most apparent in complete responders (p=0.02). Baseline TCR diversity was reported to be lower in newly diagnosed patients than in healthy donors, and even lower in relapsed/refractory patients. The study was restricted to a single clinical trial cohort, and the causes of repertoire differences, possibly disease activity or prior therapy, were left undefined. Trial patients achieving complete response had baseline diversity similar to newly diagnosed patients, whereas partial responders and progressors had significantly lower diversity. Patients starting nivolumab less than 1 year after ASCT had lower diversity and were excluded from later analyses to avoid confounding by immune reconstitution.

The CDR3 measures 15 amino acids from cysteine to phenylalanine. Left in the record is the CDR3 DNA by itself, 45 bases read in frame from the first base. Germline trimming: 4 bases from V, 7 bases from J; junction bases outside gene matches: 9. CDR1 SGHDT and CDR2 YYEEEE were looked up in the germline V gene. The time point label, as the study defines it: cycle 1 day 1 (C1D1), immediately before nivolumab initiation. Every trial patient had relapsed after autologous stem cell transplantation, and cohorts A, B and C differed in prior brentuximab vedotin exposure. CD4+ T cells were purified from thawed PBMCs by magnetic negative selection with a Miltenyi CD4+ T cell isolation kit. The trial cohort included some 53 patients with relapsed/refractory classical Hodgkin lymphoma, and each patient had a best overall response of complete response, partial response or progressive disease. Single-agent nivolumab was administered to trial patients in the multi-cohort phase II CheckMate 205 trial. An independent review committee assessed best overall response using the 2007 International Working Group response criteria. PBMCs from the trial were collected at three points: immediately before nivolumab initiation (C1D1), and during therapy at cycle 2 day 1 and cycle 4 day 1. Peripheral blood was collected in 8 mL Vacutainer Cell Preparation Tubes, from which PBMCs were isolated by centrifugation and then cryopreserved. Purified CD4+ and CD8+ fractions were prepared only for cases with an additional available PBMC sample. On LS columns in a quadroMACS separator, the magnetically labelled cells were depleted, and the flow-through was collected as the purified fraction.

In the case of this clone: It lacks a known antigen. No base-level quality is on record; no much larger clone is a single base apart.

The Qiagen DNeasy kit was used to extract genomic DNA both from unsorted PBMCs and from the negatively selected CD4+ and CD8+ fractions. TCR beta CDR3 regions were amplified by immunoSEQ multiplex PCR using primers annealing to V and J segments. A synthetic immune receptor repertoire was used to minimize amplification bias, and any remaining bias was removed computationally after sequencing. The authors processed their data as follows. Custom Python scripts were used to quantify repertoire diversity as the Shannon entropy index. The unsorted, CD4+ and CD8+ repertoires were each analyzed separately, with the exception of combined analyses, where CD4+ and CD8+ sequences were merged in silico. A clone counted as expanded when the clone's frequency after treatment rose at least 2-fold relative to C1D1, and clones undetected at baseline were given a pseudocount of 0.5. Clones with 0 or 1 copy at C1D1 were defined as singleton clones, while clones with 2 or more copies were defined as non-singleton clones. Clones expanded in unsorted samples were annotated as CD4+, CD8+ or unknown by matching protein sequences in sorted samples from the same patient. Wilcoxon tests on paired samples were used to test diversity changes from C1D1 to C4D1. TCRdb took over this immuneACCESS table, retaining in-frame rearrangements with V and J assigned. Such tables are incomplete; in checked studies, under half of the missing clones stem from an unresolved V gene, and the remainder is unexplained. V and J calls plus clone size are reproduced from that table; the DNA served to infer D and trimming. The sample has under 15,000 clones on record, 70% to 85% of them singletons. The ten most abundant clones make up 1.6% of the sample.

The sequence came from a human donor with classical Hodgkin lymphoma. Recombination connected TRBV5-6 to TRBJ2-3, with 10 middle bases fitting TRBD1. The source material was CD4+ T cells from blood, sampled at baseline. The nucleotide sequence is given as TGTGCCAGCAGCCCCGGGACAGGGGTGCGAAATACGCAGTATTTT. This yields the protein CASSPGTGVRNTQYF. The CDR3, completed at both ends by the reference TRBV5-6 and TRBJ2-3 genes, gives the full variable domain DAGVTQSPTHLIKTRGQQVTLRCSPKSGHDTVSWYQQALGQGPQFIFQYYEEEERQRGNFPDRFSGHQFPNYSSELNVNALLLGDSALYLCASSPGTGVRNTQYFGPGTRLTVL.